This TCR beta chain was observed in a study of blood T cell repertoires in COVID-19. Study background: Some COVID-19 samples were acute and others convalescent; all came from the United States, Italy and Spain. T cells, B-cell-depleted T cells, or PBMCs supplied cDNA or gDNA.

In the authors' methods: Amplification of reference gene primers was used by the study to estimate nucleated cell counts. The protocol was immunoSEQ multiplex PCR, while the TCRdb copy is restricted to in-frame clones and leaves out a portion. The V and J calls and clone size are taken from that table; D and trimming were inferred from the DNA. The sample has roughly 120,000 clones, over 75% seen once. CDR3 length: 15 residues. After removal of 5 bases from V and 2 bases from J, the junction contained 3 bases not matched to a gene. Germline-derived CDR1 and CDR2 are SGHVS and FNYEAQ. This receptor was obtained from a woman aged 45-59 years with acute or convalescent COVID-19. Specimen: peripheral blood. J is TRBJ1-3 and V is TRBV7-6, with 10 bases lining up with TRBD1. The CDR3 reads CASSAGQGTGNTIYF. The CDR3 DNA reads TGTGCCAGCAGCGCGGGACAGGGGACTGGAAACACCATATATTTT.